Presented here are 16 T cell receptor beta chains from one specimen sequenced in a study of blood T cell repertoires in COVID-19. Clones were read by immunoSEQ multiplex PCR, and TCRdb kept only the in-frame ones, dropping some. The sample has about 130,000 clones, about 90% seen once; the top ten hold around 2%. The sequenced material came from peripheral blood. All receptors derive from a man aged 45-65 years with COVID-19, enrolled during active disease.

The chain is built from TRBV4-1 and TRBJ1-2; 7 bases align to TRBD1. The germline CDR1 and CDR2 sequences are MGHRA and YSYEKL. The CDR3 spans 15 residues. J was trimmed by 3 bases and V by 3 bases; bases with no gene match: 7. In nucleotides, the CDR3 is TGCGCCAGCAGCCATGGCAGGGGGGCTGACTATGGCTACACCTTC. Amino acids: CASSHGRGADYGYTF.

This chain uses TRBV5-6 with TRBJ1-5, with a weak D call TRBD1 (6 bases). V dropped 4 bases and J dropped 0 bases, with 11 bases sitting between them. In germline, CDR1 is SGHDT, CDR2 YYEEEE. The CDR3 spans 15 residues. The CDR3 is CASSQGHLSNQPQHF. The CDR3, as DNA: TGTGCCAGCAGCCAGGGACATCTTAGCAATCAGCCCCAGCATTTT.

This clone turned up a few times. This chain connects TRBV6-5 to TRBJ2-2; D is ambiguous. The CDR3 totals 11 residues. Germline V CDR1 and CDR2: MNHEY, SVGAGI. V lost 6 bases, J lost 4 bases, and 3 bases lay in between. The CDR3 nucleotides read TGTGCCAGCAGGCGCACCGGGGAGCTGTTTTTT. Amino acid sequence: CASRRTGELFF.

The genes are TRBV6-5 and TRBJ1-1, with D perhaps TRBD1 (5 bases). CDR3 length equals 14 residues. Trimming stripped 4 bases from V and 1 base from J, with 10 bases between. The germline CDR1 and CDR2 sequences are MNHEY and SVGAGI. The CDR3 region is CASSFRGTNTEAFF. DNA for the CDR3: TGTGCCAGCAGTTTCCGGGGGACGAACACTGAAGCTTTCTTT.

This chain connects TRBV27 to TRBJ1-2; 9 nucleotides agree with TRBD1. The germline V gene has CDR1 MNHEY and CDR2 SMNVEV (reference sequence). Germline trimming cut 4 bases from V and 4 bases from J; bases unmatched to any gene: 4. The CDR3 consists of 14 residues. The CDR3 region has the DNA TGTGCCAGCAGTTCTACAGGGGGCGGCTATGGCTACACCTTC. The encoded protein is CASSSTGGGYGYTF.

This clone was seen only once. CDR3 DNA: TGCGCCAGCAGCCTTGGGACAGGGGGGACCTACGAGCAGTACGTC. Encoded protein: CASSLGTGGTYEQYV. This sequence joins TRBV5-1 and TRBJ2-7, with 11 bases matching TRBD1. The germline V gene has CDR1 SGHRS and CDR2 YFSETQ. This CDR3 region has 15 residues. V shed 4 bases, J shed 2 bases, and the junction held 5 bases outside the gene matches.

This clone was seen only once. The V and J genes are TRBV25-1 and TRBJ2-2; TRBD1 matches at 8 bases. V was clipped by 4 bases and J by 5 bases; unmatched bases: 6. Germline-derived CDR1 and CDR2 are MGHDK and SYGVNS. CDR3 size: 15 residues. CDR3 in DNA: TGTGCCAGCAGTGTGGACAGGGTGTCTACCGGGGAGCTGTTTTTT. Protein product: CASSVDRVSTGELFF. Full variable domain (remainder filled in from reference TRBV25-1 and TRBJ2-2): EADIYQTPRYLVIGTGKKITLECSQTMGHDKMYWYQQDPGMELHLIHYSYGVNSTEKGDLSSESTVSRIRTEHFPLTLESARPSHTSQYLCASSVDRVSTGELFFGEGSRLTVL.

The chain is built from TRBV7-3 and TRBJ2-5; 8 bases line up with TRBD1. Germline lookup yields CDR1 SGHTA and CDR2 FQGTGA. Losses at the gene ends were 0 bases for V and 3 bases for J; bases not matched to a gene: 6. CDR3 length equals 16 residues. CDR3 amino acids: CASSLTMDRVKETQYF. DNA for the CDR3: TGTGCCAGCAGCTTAACGATGGACAGGGTCAAAGAGACCCAGTACTTC.

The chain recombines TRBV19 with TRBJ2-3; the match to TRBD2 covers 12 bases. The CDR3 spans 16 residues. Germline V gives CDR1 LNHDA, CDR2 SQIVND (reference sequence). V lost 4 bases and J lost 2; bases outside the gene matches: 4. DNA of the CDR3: TGTGCCAGTAGTACCGGACTAGCGGGGTACACAGATACGCAGTATTTT. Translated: CASSTGLAGYTDTQYF.

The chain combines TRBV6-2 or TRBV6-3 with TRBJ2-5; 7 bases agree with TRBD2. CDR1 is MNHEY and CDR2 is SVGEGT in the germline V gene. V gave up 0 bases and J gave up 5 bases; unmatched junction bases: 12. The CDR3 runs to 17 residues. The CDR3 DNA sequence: TGTGCCAGCAGTTACTCGAGGGTGACGGGAGGCGAGGAGACCCAGTACTTC. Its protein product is CASSYSRVTGGEETQYF.

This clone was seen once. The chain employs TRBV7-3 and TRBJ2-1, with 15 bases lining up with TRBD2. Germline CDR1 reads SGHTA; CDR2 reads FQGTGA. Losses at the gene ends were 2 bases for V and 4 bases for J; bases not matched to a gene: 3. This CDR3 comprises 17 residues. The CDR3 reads CASSLGLAGGAYNEQFF. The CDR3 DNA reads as TGTGCCAGCAGCTTAGGACTAGCGGGAGGGGCGTACAATGAGCAGTTCTTC.

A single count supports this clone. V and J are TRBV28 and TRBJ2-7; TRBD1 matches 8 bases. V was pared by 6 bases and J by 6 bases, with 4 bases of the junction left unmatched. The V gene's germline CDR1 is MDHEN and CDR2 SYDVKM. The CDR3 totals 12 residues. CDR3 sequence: CASRTGDSEQYF. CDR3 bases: TGTGCCAGCAGGACAGGGGACAGCGAGCAGTACTTC.

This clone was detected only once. The CDR3 DNA reads TGTGCCACCAGTTATGCGACTTTTACCTACGAGCAGTACGTC. This gives the protein CATSYATFTYEQYV. The chain couples TRBV24-1 to TRBJ2-7; D is ambiguous. Germline assignment: CDR1 KGHDR and CDR2 SFDVKD. Deletions cut 6 bases from V and 2 bases from J, with 13 bases between. This CDR3 comprises 14 residues.

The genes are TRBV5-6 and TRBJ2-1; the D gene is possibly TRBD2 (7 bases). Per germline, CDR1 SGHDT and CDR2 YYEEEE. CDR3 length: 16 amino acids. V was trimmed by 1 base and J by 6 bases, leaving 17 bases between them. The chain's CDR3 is CASSLTGGGKPNEQFF. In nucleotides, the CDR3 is TGTGCCAGCAGCTTGACAGGCGGGGGCAAGCCCAATGAGCAGTTCTTC.

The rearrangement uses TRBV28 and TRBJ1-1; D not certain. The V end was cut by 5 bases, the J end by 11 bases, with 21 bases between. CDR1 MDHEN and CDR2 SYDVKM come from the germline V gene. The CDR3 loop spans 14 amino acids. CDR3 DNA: TGTGCCAGCAGTAATCCGACGCTACAGAACAAGGCTTTCTTT. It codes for CASSNPTLQNKAFF.

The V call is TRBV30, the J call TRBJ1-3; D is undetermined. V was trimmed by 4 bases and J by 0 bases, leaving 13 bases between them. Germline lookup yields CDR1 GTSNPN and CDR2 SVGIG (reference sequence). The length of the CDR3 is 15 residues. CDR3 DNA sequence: TGTGCCTGGACCAAGTCGGGGAGCTCTGGAAACACCATATATTTT. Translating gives CAWTKSGSSGNTIYF.